This TCR beta chain is from a study of T-cell reconstitution after alpha-beta-depleted transplantation in children. Study results and limitations: Fresh T-cell production supplied most of the T-cell counts and diversity seen one year after transplant. At day 60, the high TCRbeta diversity found in some patients originated from recipient T cells and thymic progenitors that had survived.

With V trimmed by 8 bases and J by 9 bases, 4 bases remained unmatched. The CDR3 has 10 amino acids. Germline V gene data show CDR1 as MDHEN and CDR2 as SYDVKM. This clonotype occurred many times. Antigen: not known. Unique molecular identifiers were incorporated when the TCRbeta library was constructed. TCRdb reprocessed the PCR reads with MiXCR, giving one entry per CDR3 protein. The table has nearly 250,000 distinct CDR3 sequences, 6.5% to 10% seen once. This rearrangement joins TRBV28 to TRBJ2-7, with 7 nucleotides matching TRBD2. This specimen consisted of PBMCs, mostly from graft donor cells, obtained 180 days after TCRalphabeta/CD19-depleted stem cell transplant. The sequence came from a male patient between 10 and 17 years old who had a stem cell transplant for acute lymphoblastic leukemia, so the T cells may come from the graft donor. CDR3 nucleotides: TGTGCCAGCGGACTAGTCGCGCAGTACTTC. This codes for CASGLVAQYF.